This record looks at one T cell receptor beta chain sequence and its context. Its antigen is as yet unknown. CDR3 size: 16 residues. The V gene end was trimmed by 10 bases and the J gene end by 3 bases; junction bases not matched to a gene: 14. The source of the sample is a study of shared clonotypes between healthy human individuals. Study-level information: CD4 naive and memory got three plates each, CD8 naive two, CD8 memory one. Overall study findings and caveats: Sorted-subset samples were not fully sequenced, rarefaction indicated. A few donors held about 5.1% of naive CD4 clonotypes in common.

Assay: immunoSEQ multiplex PCR; the TCRdb copy retains only in-frame clones and omits some. The table includes about 1 million clones, roughly 75% detected once. The study drew its donors from healthy HIV-negative adults without recent acute infections or vaccinations. The sequenced material came from memory CD4+ T cells sorted from blood. Subset here: CD45RA-negative fraction. The gene calls are TRBV6-7 and TRBJ2-3; 9 bases match TRBD2. TRBV6-7 is known as an ORF, though its function is uncertain. This clonotype originated in a man between 18 and 29 years old in good health. The CDR3 sequence is CATRRLAGWWTDTQYF. The CDR3 coding sequence is TGTGCCACCAGAAGGCTAGCGGGATGGTGGACAGATACGCAGTATTTT.